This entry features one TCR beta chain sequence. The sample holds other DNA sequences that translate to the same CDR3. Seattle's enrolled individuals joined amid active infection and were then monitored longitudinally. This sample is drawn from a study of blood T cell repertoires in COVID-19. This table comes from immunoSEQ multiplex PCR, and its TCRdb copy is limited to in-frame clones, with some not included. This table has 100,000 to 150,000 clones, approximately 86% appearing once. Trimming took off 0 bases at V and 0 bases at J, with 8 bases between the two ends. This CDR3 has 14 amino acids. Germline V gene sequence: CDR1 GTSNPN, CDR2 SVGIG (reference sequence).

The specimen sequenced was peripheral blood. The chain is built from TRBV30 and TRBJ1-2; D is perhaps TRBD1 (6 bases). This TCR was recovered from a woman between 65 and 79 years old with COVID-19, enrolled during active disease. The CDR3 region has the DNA TGTGCCTGGAGTGTACAGGGCTCTAACTATGGCTACACCTTC. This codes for CAWSVQGSNYGYTF. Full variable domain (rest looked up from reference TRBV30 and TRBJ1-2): SQTIHQWPATLVQPVGSPLSLECTVEGTSNPNLYWYRQAAGRGLQLLFYSVGIGQISSEVPQNLSASRPQDRQFILSSKKLLLSDSGFYLCAWSVQGSNYGYTFGSGTRLTVV.